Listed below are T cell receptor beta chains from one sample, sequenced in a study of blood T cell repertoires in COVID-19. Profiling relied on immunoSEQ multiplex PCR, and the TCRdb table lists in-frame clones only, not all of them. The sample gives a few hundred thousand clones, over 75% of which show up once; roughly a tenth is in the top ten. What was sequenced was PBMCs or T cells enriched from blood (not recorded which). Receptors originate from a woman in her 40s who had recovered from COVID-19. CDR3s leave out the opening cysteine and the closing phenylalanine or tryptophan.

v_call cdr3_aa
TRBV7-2 ASSFRGQPQH
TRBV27 ASRQQGANYGYT
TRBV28 ASSLSGGTTGELF
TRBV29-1 SFRDSLYTEAF
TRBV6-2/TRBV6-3 ASSSLLSLPSGYGYT
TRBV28 ASVGPRIYGHT
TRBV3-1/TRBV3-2 ASSRIRQGYQPQH
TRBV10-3 AISLGGLAGIGEQF
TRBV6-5 ASSPGLKSDTQY
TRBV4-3 ASSQEGLAGVREQF
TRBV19 ASSIGGEQPQH
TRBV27 ASTCPLFRGETQY
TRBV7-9 ASTNSPRAF
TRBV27 ASSSRDSIGELF
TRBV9 ASSGTGTGDEKLF
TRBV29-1 SVGAGSNQPQH
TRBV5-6 ASSLPGRPNEKLF
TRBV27 ASSLFAGGSNEQF
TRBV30 AWSVGGIYGYT
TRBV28 ASYQGYGYT
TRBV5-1 ASSWVAGDTDTQY
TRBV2 ASSENRGTEAF
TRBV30 AWTLGGEPGNTIY
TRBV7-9 ASSSTDSNSYEQY
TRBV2 AGGVLASDTQY
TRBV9 ASAGGPDTGELF
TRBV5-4 ASSLTSGTYNEQF
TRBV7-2 ASSEHRGNTEAF
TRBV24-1 ATSDPQGSRETQY
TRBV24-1 ATSAGTGWHEQY
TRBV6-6 ASSYRTGATNEKLF
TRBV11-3 ASSAPGVGGELF
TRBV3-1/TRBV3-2 ASGPTGGYEQY
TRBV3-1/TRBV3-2 ASSRLGPDEQF
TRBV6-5 ASSYSSTRYGYT
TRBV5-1 ASSPLAGVSTDTQY
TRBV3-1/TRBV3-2 ASSPSHRLLAKNIQY
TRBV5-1 ASSYGQGLNEQF
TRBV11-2 ASSLKRWGVGYGYT
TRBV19 ASITGVGSPLH